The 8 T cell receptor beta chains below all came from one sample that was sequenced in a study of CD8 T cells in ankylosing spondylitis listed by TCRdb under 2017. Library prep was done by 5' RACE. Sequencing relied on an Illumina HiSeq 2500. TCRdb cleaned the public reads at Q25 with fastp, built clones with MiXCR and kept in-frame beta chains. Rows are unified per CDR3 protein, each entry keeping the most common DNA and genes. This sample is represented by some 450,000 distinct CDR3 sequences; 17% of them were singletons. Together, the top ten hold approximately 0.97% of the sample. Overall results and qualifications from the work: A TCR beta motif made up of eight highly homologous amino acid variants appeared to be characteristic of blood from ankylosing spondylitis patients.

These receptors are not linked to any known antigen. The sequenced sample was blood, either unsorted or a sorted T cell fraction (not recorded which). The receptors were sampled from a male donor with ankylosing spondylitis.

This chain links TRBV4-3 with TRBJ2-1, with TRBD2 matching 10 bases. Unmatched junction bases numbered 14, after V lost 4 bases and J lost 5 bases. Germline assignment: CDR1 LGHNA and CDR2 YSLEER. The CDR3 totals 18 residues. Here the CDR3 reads CASSPRTSGSLGDNEQFF. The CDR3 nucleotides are TGCGCCAGCAGCCCCCGGACTAGCGGATCCCTAGGGGACAATGAGCAGTTCTTC.

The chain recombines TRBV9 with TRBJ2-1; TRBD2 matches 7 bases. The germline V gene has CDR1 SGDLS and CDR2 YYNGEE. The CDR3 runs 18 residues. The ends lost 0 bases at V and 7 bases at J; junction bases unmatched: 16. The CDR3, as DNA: TGTGCCAGCAGCGTAGTATCTAGCGGAGCCTACCTTTTGAATGAGCAGTTCTTC. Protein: CASSVVSSGAYLLNEQFF.

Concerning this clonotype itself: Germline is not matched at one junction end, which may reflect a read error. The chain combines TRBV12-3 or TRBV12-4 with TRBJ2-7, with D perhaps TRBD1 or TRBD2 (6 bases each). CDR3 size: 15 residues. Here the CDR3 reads CPSSYRLGGTYEQYF. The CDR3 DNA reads TGTCCCAGCAGTTACCGTCTAGGGGGGACTTACGAGCAGTACTTC.

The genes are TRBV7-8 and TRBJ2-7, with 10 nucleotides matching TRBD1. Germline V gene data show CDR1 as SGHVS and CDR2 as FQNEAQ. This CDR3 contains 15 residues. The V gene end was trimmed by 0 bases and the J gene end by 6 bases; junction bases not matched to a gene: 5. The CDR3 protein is CASSLAGDRGGEQYF. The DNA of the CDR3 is TGTGCCAGCAGCTTAGCGGGGGACAGGGGAGGCGAGCAGTACTTC.

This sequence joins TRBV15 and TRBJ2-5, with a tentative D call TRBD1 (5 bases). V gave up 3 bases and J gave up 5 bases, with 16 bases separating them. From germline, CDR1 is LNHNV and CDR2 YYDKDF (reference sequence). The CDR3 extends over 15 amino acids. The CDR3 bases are TGTGCCACCAGCAGCTATCCTAGGGGAAGGGAGACCCAGTACTTC. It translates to CATSSYPRGRETQYF.

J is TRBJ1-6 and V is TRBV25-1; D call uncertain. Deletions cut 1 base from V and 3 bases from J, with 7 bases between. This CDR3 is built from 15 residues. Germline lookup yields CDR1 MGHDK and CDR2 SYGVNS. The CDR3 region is CASSESRGYNSPLHF. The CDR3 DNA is TGTGCCAGCAGTGAATCTCGGGGCTATAATTCACCCCTCCACTTT. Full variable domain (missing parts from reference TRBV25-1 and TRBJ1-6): EADIYQTPRYLVIGTGKKITLECSQTMGHDKMYWYQQDPGMELHLIHYSYGVNSTEKGDLSSESTVSRIRTEHFPLTLESARPSHTSQYLCASSESRGYNSPLHFGNGTRLTVT.

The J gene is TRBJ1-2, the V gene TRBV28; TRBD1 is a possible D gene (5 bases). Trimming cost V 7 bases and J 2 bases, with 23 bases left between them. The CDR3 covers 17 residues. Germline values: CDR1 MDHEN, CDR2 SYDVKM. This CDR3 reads CASTPPYGFAGNYGYTF. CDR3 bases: TGTGCCAGCACACCCCCCTATGGGTTCGCAGGGAACTATGGCTACACCTTC.

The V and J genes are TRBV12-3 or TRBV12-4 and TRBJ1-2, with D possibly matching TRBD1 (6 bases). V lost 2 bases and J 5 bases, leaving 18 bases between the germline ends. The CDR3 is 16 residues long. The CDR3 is CASSLFYTPGDYGYTF. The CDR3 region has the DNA TGTGCCAGCAGTTTATTTTACACACCAGGGGATTATGGCTACACCTTC.